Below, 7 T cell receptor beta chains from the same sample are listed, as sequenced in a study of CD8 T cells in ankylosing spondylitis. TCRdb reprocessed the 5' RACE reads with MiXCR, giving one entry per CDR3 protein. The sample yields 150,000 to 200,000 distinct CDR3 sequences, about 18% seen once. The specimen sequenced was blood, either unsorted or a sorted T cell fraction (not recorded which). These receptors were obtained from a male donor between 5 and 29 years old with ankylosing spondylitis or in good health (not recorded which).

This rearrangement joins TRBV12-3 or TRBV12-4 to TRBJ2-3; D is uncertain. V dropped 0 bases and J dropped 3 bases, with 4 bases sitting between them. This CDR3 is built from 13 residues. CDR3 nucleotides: TGTGCCAGCAGTTTAGCGTCTACAGATACGCAGTATTTT. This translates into CASSLASTDTQYF.

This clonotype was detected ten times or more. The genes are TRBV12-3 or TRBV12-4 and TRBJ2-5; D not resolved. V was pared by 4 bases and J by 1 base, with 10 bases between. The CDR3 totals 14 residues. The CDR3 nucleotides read TGTGCCAGCAGTTCTTTGGAAACCCAAGAGACCCAGTACTTC. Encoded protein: CASSSLETQETQYF.

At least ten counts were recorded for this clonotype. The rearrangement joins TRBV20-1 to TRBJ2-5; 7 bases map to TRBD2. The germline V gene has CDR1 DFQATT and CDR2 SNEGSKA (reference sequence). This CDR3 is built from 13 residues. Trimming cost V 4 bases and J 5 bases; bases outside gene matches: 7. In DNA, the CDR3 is TGCAGTGCTACTCCGGGCGGGAGTGAGACCCAGTACTTC. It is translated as CSATPGGSETQYF.

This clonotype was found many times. CDR3 nucleotide sequence: TGCAGTGCGAGGGGTGGGACAGTCGGGGAGCTGTTTTTT. Translating gives CSARGGTVGELFF. The rearrangement links TRBV20-1 to TRBJ2-2; TRBD1 agrees at 7 bases. This CDR3 is built from 13 residues. With 6 bases clipped from V and 7 bases from J, the junction kept 8 bases outside the gene matches. Looked up from germline, CDR1 is DFQATT and CDR2 is SNEGSKA (reference sequence).

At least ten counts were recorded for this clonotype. This chain's CDR3 is CSASRISPSAHTYEQYF. The CDR3 bases are TGCAGTGCTAGTCGGATTTCCCCTAGCGCCCATACCTACGAGCAGTACTTC. V gene TRBV20-1 combines with J gene TRBJ2-7; TRBD2 is a possible D gene (6 bases). Trimming took 3 bases from V and 2 from J, leaving 23 bases between them. CDR3 length equals 17 residues. The germline CDR1 and CDR2 sequences are DFQATT and SNEGSKA (reference sequence).

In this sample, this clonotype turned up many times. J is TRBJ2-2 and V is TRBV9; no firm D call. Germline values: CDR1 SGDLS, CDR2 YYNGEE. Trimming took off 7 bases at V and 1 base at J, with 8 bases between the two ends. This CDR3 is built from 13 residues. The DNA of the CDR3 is TGTGCCAGCCGCACGGGGAACACCGGGGAGCTGTTTTTT. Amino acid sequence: CASRTGNTGELFF.

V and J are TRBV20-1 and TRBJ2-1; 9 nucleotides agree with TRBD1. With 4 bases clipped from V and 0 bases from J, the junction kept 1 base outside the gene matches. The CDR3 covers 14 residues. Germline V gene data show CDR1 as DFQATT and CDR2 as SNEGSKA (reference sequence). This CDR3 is CSAKTGGSYNEQFF. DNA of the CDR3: TGCAGTGCTAAGACAGGGGGCTCCTACAATGAGCAGTTCTTC.